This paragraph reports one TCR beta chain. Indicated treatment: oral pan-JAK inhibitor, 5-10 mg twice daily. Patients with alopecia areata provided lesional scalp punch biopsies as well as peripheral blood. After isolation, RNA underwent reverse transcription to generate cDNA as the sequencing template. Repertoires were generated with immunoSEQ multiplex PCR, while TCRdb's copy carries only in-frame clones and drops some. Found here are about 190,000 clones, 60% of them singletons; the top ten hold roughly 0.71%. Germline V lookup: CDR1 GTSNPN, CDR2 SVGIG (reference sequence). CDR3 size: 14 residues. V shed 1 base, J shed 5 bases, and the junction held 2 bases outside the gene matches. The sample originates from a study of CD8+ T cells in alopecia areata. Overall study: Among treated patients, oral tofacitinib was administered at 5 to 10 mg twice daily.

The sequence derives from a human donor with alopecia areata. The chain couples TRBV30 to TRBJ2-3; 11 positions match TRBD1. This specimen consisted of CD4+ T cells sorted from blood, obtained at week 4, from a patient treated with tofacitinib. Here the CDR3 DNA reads TGTGCCTGGAGTGGGACAGGGGGCATAGATACGCAGTATTTT. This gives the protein CAWSGTGGIDTQYF.